This entry features one TCR beta chain sequence. Its matching antigen is unknown. The stimulus was lysate of CMV-infected fibroblasts, 8.5 to 10 ug/mL. Sorted nonresponding memory CD4+ T cells were CD40L-negative, CD69-negative, CD45RO-high. This sample was included in a study of persistence of HIV-infected CD4 T cells. Study-wide results and limits: Degenerate expanded CDR3beta sequences were enriched among CMV- and Gag-responding cells. The rare CMV-responding cells with HIV-1 proviruses were not separately TCR-sequenced. TCR oligoclonality correlated with proviral oligoclonality in the same sorted populations.

Trimming took off 0 bases at V and 1 base at J, with 7 bases between the two ends. The CDR3 totals 14 residues. Germline-derived CDR1 and CDR2 are SGHNT and YYREEE (reference sequence). The libraries were made with immunoSEQ version 4 in survey mode. Genomic DNA was diluted to 10 ng/uL, up to roughly 1 ug per sample. The assay was immunoSEQ multiplex PCR, and TCRdb's table has in-frame clones only and misses some. The sample includes fewer than 30,000 clones, about four fifths of them seen just once. The V call is TRBV5-4, the J call TRBJ1-1, with TRBD1 as a possible D gene (5 bases). Sample: CD4+ T cells sorted from PBMCs after 18-hour stimulation, taken from a patient who received antiretroviral therapy. The sequence was obtained from an adult man with HIV who was CMV-seropositive. The CDR3 DNA sequence: TGTGCCAGCAGCTTGGTAGACAGGAACACTGAAGCTTTCTTT. This codes for CASSLVDRNTEAFF.